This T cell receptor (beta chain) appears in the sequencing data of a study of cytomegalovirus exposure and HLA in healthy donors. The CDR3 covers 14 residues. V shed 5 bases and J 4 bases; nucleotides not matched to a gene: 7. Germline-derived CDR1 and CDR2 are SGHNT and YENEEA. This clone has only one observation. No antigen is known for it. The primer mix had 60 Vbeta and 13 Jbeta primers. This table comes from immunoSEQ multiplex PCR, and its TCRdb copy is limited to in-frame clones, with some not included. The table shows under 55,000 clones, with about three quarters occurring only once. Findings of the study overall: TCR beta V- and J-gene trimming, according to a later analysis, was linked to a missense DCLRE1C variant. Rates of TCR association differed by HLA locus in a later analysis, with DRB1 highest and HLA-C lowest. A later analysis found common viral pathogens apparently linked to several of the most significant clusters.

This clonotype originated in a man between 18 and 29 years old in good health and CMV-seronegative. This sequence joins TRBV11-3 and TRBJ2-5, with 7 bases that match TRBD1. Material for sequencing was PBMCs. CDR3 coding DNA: TGTGCCAGCAGCCCACGACAGGGTGGAGAGACCCAGTACTTC. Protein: CASSPRQGGETQYF.